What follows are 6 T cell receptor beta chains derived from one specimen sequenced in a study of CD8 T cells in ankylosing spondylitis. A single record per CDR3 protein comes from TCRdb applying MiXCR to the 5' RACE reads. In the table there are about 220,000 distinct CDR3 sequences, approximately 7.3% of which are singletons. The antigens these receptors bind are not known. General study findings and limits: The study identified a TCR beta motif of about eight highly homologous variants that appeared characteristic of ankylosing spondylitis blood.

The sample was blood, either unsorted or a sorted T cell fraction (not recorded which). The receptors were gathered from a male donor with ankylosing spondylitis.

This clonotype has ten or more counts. In DNA, the CDR3 is TGCGCCAGCTCTGTTTCGACAGGGAGGTCCTACGAGCAGTACTTC. Residues: CASSVSTGRSYEQYF. This chain joins TRBV5-1 and TRBJ2-7; TRBD1 is a possible D gene (7 bases). CDR3 size: 15 residues. Germline CDR1 is SGHRS and CDR2 is YFSETQ. Trimming left V 7 bases short and J 1 base short, with 18 bases between.

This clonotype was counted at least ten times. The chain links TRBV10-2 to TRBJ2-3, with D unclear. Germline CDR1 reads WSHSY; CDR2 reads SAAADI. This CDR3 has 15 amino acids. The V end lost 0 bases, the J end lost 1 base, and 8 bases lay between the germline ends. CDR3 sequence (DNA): TGCGCCAGCAGTGAGTCAGGCCTACGCACAGATACGCAGTATTTT. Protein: CASSESGLRTDTQYF.

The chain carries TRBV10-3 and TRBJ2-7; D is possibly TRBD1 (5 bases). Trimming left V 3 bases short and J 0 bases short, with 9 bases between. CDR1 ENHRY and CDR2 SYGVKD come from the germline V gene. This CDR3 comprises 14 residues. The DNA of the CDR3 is TGTGCCATCAGTGATGACAGACTCTCCTACGAGCAGTACTTC. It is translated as CAISDDRLSYEQYF.

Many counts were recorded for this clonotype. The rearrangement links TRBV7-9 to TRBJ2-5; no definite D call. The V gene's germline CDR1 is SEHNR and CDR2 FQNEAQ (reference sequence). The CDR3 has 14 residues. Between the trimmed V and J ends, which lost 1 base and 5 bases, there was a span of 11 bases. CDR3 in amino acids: CASSLGVAVETQYF. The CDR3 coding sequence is TGTGCCAGCAGCTTAGGGGTGGCGGTGGAGACCCAGTACTTC.

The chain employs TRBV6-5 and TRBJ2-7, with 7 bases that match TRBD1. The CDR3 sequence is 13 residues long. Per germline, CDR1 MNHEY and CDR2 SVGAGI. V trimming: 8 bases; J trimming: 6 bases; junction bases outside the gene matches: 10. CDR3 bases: TGTGCCAGCGGGTACATGACAGGGAGCGAGCAGTACTTC. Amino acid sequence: CASGYMTGSEQYF.

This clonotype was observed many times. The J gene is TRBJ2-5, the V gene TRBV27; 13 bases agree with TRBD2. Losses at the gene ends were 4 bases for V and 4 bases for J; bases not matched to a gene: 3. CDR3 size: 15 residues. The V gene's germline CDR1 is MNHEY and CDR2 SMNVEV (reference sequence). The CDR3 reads CASSSTSGRGETQYF. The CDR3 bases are TGTGCCAGCAGTTCCACTAGCGGGAGGGGAGAGACCCAGTACTTC.